Below are 27 T cell receptor beta chains sequenced from a single sample in a study of T cell repertoires in cytomegalovirus infection. TCRdb redid the calling of the reads with MiXCR, one entry per CDR3 protein. Among about 310,000 distinct CDR3 sequences listed, 15% to 20% were seen once. The material sequenced was PBMCs. These receptors were taken from a human donor in good health (CMV status not recorded). Some clones in this sample may be carry-over from other donors' samples.

The gene calls are TRBV7-8 and TRBJ2-5; TRBD1 matches 7 bases. CDR3 length equals 16 residues. Unmatched junction bases numbered 6, after V lost 1 base and J lost 1 base. Germline CDR1 is SGHVS and CDR2 is FQNEAQ. This CDR3 is CASSLDEGASQETQYF. CDR3 nucleotide sequence: TGTGCCAGCAGCTTAGATGAGGGGGCCTCCCAAGAGACCCAGTACTTC.

A few counts support this clonotype. The chain is built from TRBV9 and TRBJ1-2, with 8 bases fitting TRBD1. CDR3 length equals 15 residues. Germline V gives CDR1 SGDLS, CDR2 YYNGEE. J was trimmed by 5 bases and V by 4 bases; bases with no gene match: 10. DNA of the CDR3: TGTGCCAGCAGCACAGCAGGGGGCTTACCGTATGGCTACACCTTC. Its translation is CASSTAGGLPYGYTF.

The CDR3 loop reads CSVEDLIGREQFF. CDR3 coding DNA: TGCAGCGTTGAAGATTTGATAGGGCGCGAGCAGTTCTTC. The J gene is TRBJ2-1, the V gene TRBV29-1; no clear D. V lost 0 bases to trimming and J lost 10 bases, with 13 bases between them. In germline, CDR1 is SQVTM, CDR2 ANQGSEA. The CDR3 spans 13 residues.

The chain couples TRBV5-3 to TRBJ1-1; TRBD1 aligns across 7 bases. TRBV5-3 is an open reading frame, and its role is uncertain. This CDR3 region has 15 residues. The V segment lost 4 bases and the J segment 5 bases; nucleotides outside the gene matches: 11. CDR3 nucleotides: TGTGCCAGAAGCCTAGAACAGGGGAGCATGACTGAAGCTTTCTTT. This gives the protein CARSLEQGSMTEAFF.

This clonotype has at least ten counts. This rearrangement joins TRBV7-8 to TRBJ2-4, with D tentatively TRBD1 (7 bases). Germline V gives CDR1 SGHVS, CDR2 FQNEAQ. The V gene lost 5 bases and the J gene lost 6 bases, with 14 bases spanning the gap. CDR3 length: 14 amino acids. The CDR3 nucleotides are TGTGCCAGCAGCCACCAGGGGGGCAGAAACATTCAGTACTTC. This translates into CASSHQGGRNIQYF.

A few counts support this clonotype. This chain uses TRBV7-6 with TRBJ2-1; D is unclear. The length of the CDR3 is 11 residues. V gave up 3 bases and J gave up 7 bases, with 4 bases separating them. Germline V gene data show CDR1 as SGHVS and CDR2 as FNYEAQ. The CDR3 bases are TGTGCCAGCAGCTTCCAGAATGAGCAGTTCTTC. It translates to CASSFQNEQFF.

This clonotype was observed many times. The CDR3, as DNA: TGTGCCAGCAGCTACCTAGGGCTAGGGGTATTCACTGAAGCTTTCTTT. It translates to CASSYLGLGVFTEAFF. The chain is built from TRBV7-8 and TRBJ1-1; possibly TRBD1 for D (5 bases). Germline V gene lookup returns CDR1 SGHVS and CDR2 FQNEAQ. With 4 bases removed from V and 4 bases from J, the gap between germline ends came to 19 bases. There are 16 residues in the CDR3. The full variable domain, its missing parts supplied by reference TRBV7-8 and TRBJ1-1, is GAGVSQSPRYKVAKRGQDVALRCDPISGHVSLFWYQQALGQGPEFLTYFQNEAQLDKSGLPSDRFFAERPEGSVSTLKIQRTQQEDSAVYLCASSYLGLGVFTEAFFGQGTRLTVV.

This chain uses TRBV6-5 with TRBJ2-5; 8 bases are shared with TRBD2. In germline, CDR1 is MNHEY, CDR2 SVGAGI. There are 16 residues in the CDR3. V was clipped by 6 bases and J by 4 bases; unmatched bases: 13. The CDR3 DNA sequence: TGTGCCAGCAGCCTACGGGGGGGGAGGATCGGAGAGACCCAGTACTTC. It yields the protein CASSLRGGRIGETQYF.

This clonotype has at least ten counts. The gene calls are TRBV20-1 and TRBJ2-3; 15 positions agree with TRBD2. The CDR3 contains 16 residues. CDR1 DFQATT and CDR2 SNEGSKA come from the germline V gene (reference sequence). V lost 3 bases and J lost 5; bases outside the gene matches: 6. CDR3 in amino acids: CSASPGLAGGRDTQYF. CDR3 DNA: TGCAGTGCTAGTCCCGGACTAGCGGGGGGGAGAGATACGCAGTATTTT.

This clonotype was observed a handful of times. The chain joins TRBV2 to TRBJ1-5; possibly TRBD1 for D (5 bases). Germline V gene sequence: CDR1 SNHLY, CDR2 FYNNEI. The CDR3 runs to 17 residues. V shed 2 bases and J shed 0 bases, with 14 bases lying between them. CDR3 bases: TGTGCCAGCAGTGAAAGTTGGGCAGGGAGTAGCAATCAGCCCCAGCATTTT. It specifies CASSESWAGSSNQPQHF.

This clonotype was seen repeatedly, ten times or more. The chain joins TRBV7-2 to TRBJ2-1, with D perhaps given as TRBD1 or TRBD2 (6 bases each). The CDR3 length is 13 residues. Trimming took off 8 bases at V and 4 bases at J, with 12 bases between the two ends. Germline CDR1 is SGHTA and CDR2 is FQGNSA. The CDR3 region has the DNA TGTGCCAGCGGTTCGGGGGCATACAATGAGCAGTTCTTC. Amino acids: CASGSGAYNEQFF.

This clonotype was picked up a small number of times. This sequence joins TRBV18 and TRBJ2-3; 8 bases fit TRBD1. V gave up 2 bases and J gave up 1 base; unmatched junction bases: 8. Germline-derived CDR1 and CDR2 are KGHSH and LQKENI. This CDR3 is built from 17 residues. CDR3 DNA sequence: TGTGCCAGCTCACCAACACGACAGGGGTGGCGCACAGATACGCAGTATTTT. It encodes CASSPTRQGWRTDTQYF.

Comments on this clonotype: With a much larger clone just one base away, this may be a read error. The chain couples TRBV7-2 to TRBJ1-2; a weak D match, TRBD1 (5 bases). CDR3 length: 16 amino acids. The germline V gene encodes CDR1 SGHTA and CDR2 FQGNSA. The CDR3 is CANSFLGRGSGYGYTF. CDR3 coding DNA: TGTGCCAACAGCTTTCTGGGGAGGGGAAGCGGCTATGGCTACACCTTC.

This clonotype was recorded many times. The J gene is TRBJ1-2, the V gene TRBV4-2; 7 bases line up with TRBD1. V gave up 0 bases and J gave up 8 bases; unmatched junction bases: 12. Germline CDR1 and CDR2: LGHNA and YNFKEQ. This CDR3 has 16 residues. CDR3 coding DNA: TGTGCCAGCAGCCAAGATTCGGCGACAGGGATCGACGGCTACACCTTC. Amino acid sequence: CASSQDSATGIDGYTF.

CDR3 nucleotides: TGTGCCAGCAGCTTAGGAGGGACAGGTCTTGGCAATCAGCCCCAGCATTTT. Amino acids: CASSLGGTGLGNQPQHF. This chain connects TRBV7-9 to TRBJ1-5; TRBD1 matches 8 bases. Looked up from germline, CDR1 is SEHNR and CDR2 is FQNEAQ (reference sequence). The ends lost 1 base at V and 2 bases at J; junction bases unmatched: 7. The CDR3 totals 17 residues.

There are a few counts of this clonotype. The rearrangement uses TRBV3-1 and TRBJ1-2; 7 bases line up with TRBD1. Germline V gene data show CDR1 as LGHDT and CDR2 as YNNKEL (reference sequence). J was trimmed by 4 bases and V by 5 bases; bases with no gene match: 10. The CDR3 runs 15 residues. CDR3 loop: CASSSGTEQLYGYTF. CDR3 sequence (DNA): TGTGCCAGCAGCTCAGGGACAGAGCAACTCTATGGCTACACCTTC.

The sample holds many counts of this clonotype. This sequence joins TRBV5-4 and TRBJ2-3; TRBD2 aligns across 12 bases. The V segment lost 4 bases and the J segment 5 bases; nucleotides outside the gene matches: 8. This CDR3 comprises 16 residues. Per germline, CDR1 SGHNT and CDR2 YYREEE (reference sequence). CDR3 coding DNA: TGTGCCAGCAGCAATGTAGCGGGACTAGCGGGAGATACGCAGTATTTT. Translation: CASSNVAGLAGDTQYF.

The rearrangement uses TRBV7-9 and TRBJ2-5; possibly TRBD1 for D (6 bases). Germline V gene data show CDR1 as SEHNR and CDR2 as FQNEAQ (reference sequence). Deletions cut 5 bases from V and 5 bases from J, with 18 bases between. This CDR3 comprises 15 residues. The CDR3 region has the DNA TGTGCCAGCAGCCGAGCTCCCAGGGGCAGGGAGACCCAGTACTTC. Its translation: CASSRAPRGRETQYF.

The chain combines TRBV2 with TRBJ2-3; a possible D gene is TRBD2 (6 bases). There are 13 residues in the CDR3. Germline CDR1 reads SNHLY; CDR2 reads FYNNEI. V lost 3 bases, J lost 5 bases, and 9 bases lay in between. The CDR3 DNA reads TGTGCCAGCAGTGATGGAGGGTTAGATACGCAGTATTTT. Encoded protein: CASSDGGLDTQYF. The whole variable domain, remainder taken from reference TRBV2 and TRBJ2-3, is EPEVTQTPSHQVTQMGQEVILRCVPISNHLYFYWYRQILGQKVEFLVSFYNNEISEKSEIFDDQFSVERPDGSNFTLKIRSTKLEDSAMYFCASSDGGLDTQYFGPGTRLTVL.

This clonotype was detected only a few times. V gene TRBV20-1 combines with J gene TRBJ2-5; 10 nucleotides align to TRBD1. Germline values: CDR1 DFQATT, CDR2 SNEGSKA (reference sequence). V lost 2 bases and J lost 5; bases outside the gene matches: 5. There are 14 residues in the CDR3. The CDR3 protein is CSARPGTGEETQYF. CDR3 DNA: TGCAGTGCTAGACCCGGGACAGGGGAGGAGACCCAGTACTTC.

This clonotype came up many times. The rearrangement links TRBV7-2 to TRBJ2-3; 9 bases match TRBD2. CDR3 size: 15 residues. Germline V CDR1 and CDR2: SGHTA, FQGNSA. V shed 1 base and J 4 bases; nucleotides not matched to a gene: 3. CDR3 protein: CASSLVGTSPDTQYF. Written as DNA, the CDR3 is TGTGCCAGCAGCTTAGTGGGGACTAGCCCAGATACGCAGTATTTT.

This chain uses TRBV2 with TRBJ1-5, with D uncertain. The CDR3 runs to 14 residues. With 4 bases removed from V and 4 bases from J, the gap between germline ends came to 11 bases. Germline CDR1 reads SNHLY; CDR2 reads FYNNEI. CDR3 in amino acids: CASSASPSNQPQHF. The CDR3 coding sequence is TGTGCCAGCAGTGCAAGCCCTTCTAATCAGCCCCAGCATTTT.

Many counts were recorded for this clonotype. The rearrangement links TRBV7-2 to TRBJ2-1; 9 nucleotides align to TRBD2. Germline V gene sequence: CDR1 SGHTA, CDR2 FQGNSA. The trim removed 3 bases at V and 10 bases at J, leaving 7 bases unmatched. The CDR3 loop spans 14 amino acids. CDR3 loop: CASSFPGTSREQFF. The CDR3 DNA is TGTGCCAGCAGCTTCCCGGGGACTAGCAGGGAGCAGTTCTTC.

The chain combines TRBV27 with TRBJ2-2; the D is unclear. CDR1 and CDR2 from the germline V gene are MNHEY and SMNVEV (reference sequence). V was pared by 5 bases and J by 4 bases, with 8 bases between. CDR3 length: 13 residues. CDR3 nucleotides: TGTGCCAGCAGTAGTTGGGCCACCGGGGAGCTGTTTTTT. It yields the protein CASSSWATGELFF.

This clonotype was observed at least ten times. This chain links TRBV5-4 with TRBJ1-1; weak D call: TRBD1 (5 bases). V was cut by 10 bases and J by 0 bases, with 13 bases left in between. This CDR3 has 13 amino acids. Germline loops: CDR1 SGHNT, CDR2 YYREEE (reference sequence). The CDR3 loop reads CACYRGMNTEAFF. For the CDR3, the DNA is TGTGCCTGCTATCGGGGGATGAACACTGAAGCTTTCTTT.

There are many counts of this clonotype. V gene TRBV28 combines with J gene TRBJ1-4, with 10 positions matching TRBD1. The germline gives CDR1 MDHEN, CDR2 SYDVKM. V trimming: 10 bases; J trimming: 7 bases; junction bases outside the gene matches: 6. The CDR3 consists of 13 residues. In DNA, the CDR3 is TGTGCCACTGAAGACAGGGGGCTTGAAAAACTGTTTTTT. It is translated as CATEDRGLEKLFF.

The chain links TRBV20-1 to TRBJ2-1, with TRBD1 identical over 9 bases. The J segment lost 6 bases and the V segment lost 6 bases, leaving 9 bases of the junction unmatched. Germline loops: CDR1 DFQATT, CDR2 SNEGSKA (reference sequence). This CDR3 region has 14 residues. CDR3 DNA: TGCAGTGCCCACGACAGGGGGTTGGTCAATGAGCAGTTCTTC. The encoded protein is CSAHDRGLVNEQFF.